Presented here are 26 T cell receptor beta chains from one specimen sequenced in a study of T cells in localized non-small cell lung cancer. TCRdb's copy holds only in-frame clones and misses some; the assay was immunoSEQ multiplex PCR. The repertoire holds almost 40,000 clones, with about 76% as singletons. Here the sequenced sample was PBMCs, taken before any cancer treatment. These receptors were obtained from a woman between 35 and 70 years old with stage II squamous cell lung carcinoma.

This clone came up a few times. CDR3 DNA sequence: TGTGCCAGTAGGGGGGACATGGGAGAAGATCAGCCCCAGCATTTT. It encodes CASRGDMGEDQPQHF. The chain is built from TRBV19 and TRBJ1-5, with D tentatively TRBD1 (6 bases). Germline values: CDR1 LNHDA, CDR2 SQIVND (reference sequence). Trimming stripped 6 bases from V and 5 bases from J, with 17 bases between. The CDR3 is 15 residues long.

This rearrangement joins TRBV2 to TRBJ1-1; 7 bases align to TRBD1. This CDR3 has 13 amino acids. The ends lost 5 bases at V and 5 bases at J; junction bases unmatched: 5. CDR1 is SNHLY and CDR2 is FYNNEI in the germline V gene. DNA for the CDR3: TGTGCCAGCAGTAAGGGGGCAAAGACTGAAGCTTTCTTT. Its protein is CASSKGAKTEAFF.

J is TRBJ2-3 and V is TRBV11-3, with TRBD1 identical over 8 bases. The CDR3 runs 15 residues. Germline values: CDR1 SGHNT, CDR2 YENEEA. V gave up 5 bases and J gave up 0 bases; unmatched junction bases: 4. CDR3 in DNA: TGTGCCAGCAGCACCGGGACAGGTAGCACAGATACGCAGTATTTT. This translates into CASSTGTGSTDTQYF.

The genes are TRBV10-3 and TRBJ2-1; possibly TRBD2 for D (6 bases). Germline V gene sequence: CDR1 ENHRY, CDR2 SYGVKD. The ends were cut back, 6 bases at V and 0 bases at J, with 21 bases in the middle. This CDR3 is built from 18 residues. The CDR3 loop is CAISPHSGERSSYNEQFF. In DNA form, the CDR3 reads TGTGCCATCAGCCCTCATTCGGGGGAAAGGAGCTCCTACAATGAGCAGTTCTTC.

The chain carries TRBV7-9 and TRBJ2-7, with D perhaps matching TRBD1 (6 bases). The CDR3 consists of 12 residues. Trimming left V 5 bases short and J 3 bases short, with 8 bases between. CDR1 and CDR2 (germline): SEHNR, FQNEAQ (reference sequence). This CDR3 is CASSKQGYEQYV. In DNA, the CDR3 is TGTGCCAGCAGCAAACAGGGCTACGAGCAGTACGTC.

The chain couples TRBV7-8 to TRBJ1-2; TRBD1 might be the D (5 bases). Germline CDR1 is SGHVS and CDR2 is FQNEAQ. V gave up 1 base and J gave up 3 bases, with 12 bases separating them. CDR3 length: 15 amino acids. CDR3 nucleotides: TGTGCCAGCAGCTTAGTTCAGGGACCAGACTATGGCTACACCTTC. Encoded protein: CASSLVQGPDYGYTF.

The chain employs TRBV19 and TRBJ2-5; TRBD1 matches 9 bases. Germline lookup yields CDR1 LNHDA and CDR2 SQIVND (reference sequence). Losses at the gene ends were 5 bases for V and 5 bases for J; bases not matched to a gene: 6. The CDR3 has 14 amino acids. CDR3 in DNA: TGTGCCAGTAGTGTACAGGGGGCCGGGGAGACCCAGTACTTC. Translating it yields CASSVQGAGETQYF.

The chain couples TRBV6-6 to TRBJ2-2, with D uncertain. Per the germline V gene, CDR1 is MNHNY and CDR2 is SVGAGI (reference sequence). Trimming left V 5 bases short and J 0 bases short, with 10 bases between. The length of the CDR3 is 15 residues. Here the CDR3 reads CASSLGSTNTGELFF. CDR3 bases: TGTGCCAGCAGTCTAGGGTCAACGAACACCGGGGAGCTGTTTTTT.

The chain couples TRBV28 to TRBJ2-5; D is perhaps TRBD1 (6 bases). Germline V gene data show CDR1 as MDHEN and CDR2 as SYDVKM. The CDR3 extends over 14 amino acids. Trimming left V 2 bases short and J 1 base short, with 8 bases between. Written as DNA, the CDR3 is TGTGCCAGCAGTTTACAGGGGATCCAAGAGACCCAGTACTTC. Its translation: CASSLQGIQETQYF.

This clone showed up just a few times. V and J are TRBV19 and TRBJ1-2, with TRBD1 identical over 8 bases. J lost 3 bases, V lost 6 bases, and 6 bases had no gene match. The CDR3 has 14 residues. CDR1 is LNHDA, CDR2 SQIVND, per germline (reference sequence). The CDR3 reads CASRGLTGDYGYTF. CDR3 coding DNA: TGTGCCAGTAGGGGTCTGACAGGGGACTATGGCTACACCTTC.

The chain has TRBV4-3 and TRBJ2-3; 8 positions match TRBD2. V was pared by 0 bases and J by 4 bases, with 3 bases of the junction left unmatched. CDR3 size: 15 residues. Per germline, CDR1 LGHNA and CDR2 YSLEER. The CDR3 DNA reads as TGCGCCAGCAGCCAAGATCGGACTAGCCCAGATACGCAGTATTTT. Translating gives CASSQDRTSPDTQYF.

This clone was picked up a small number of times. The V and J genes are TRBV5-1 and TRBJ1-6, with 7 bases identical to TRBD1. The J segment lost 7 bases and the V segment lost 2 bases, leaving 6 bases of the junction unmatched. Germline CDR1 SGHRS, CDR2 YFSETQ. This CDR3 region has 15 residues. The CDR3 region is CASSFSGTANSPLHF. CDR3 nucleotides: TGCGCCAGCAGCTTCTCCGGGACAGCGAATTCACCCCTCCACTTT.

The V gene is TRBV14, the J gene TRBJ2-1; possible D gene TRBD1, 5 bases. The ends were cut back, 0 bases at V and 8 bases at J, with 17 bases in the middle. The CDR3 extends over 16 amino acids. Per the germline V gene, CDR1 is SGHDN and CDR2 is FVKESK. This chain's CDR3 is CASSQDFPGSPHEQFF. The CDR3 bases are TGTGCCAGCAGCCAAGATTTTCCAGGGTCCCCCCATGAGCAGTTCTTC.

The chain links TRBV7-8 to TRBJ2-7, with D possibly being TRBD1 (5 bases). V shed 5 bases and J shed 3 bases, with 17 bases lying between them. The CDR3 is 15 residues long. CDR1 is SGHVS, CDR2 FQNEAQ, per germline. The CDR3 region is CASSPTGRNDYEQYF. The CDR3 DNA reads TGTGCCAGCAGCCCAACAGGCCGAAACGACTACGAGCAGTACTTC.

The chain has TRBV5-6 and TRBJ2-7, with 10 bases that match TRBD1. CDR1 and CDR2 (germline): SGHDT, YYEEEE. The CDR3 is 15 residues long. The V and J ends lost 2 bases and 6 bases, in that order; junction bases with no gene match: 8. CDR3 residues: CASSLTGTGDFEQYV. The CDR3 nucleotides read TGTGCCAGCAGCTTAACCGGGACAGGGGATTTCGAGCAGTACGTC.

CDR3 sequence (DNA): TGTGCCAGCAGCCGAGACAGGGCCAGTTCTGGAAACACCATATATTTT. It translates to CASSRDRASSGNTIYF. This chain joins TRBV7-3 and TRBJ1-3, with 7 bases identical to TRBD1. Unmatched junction bases numbered 8, after V lost 5 bases and J lost 1 base. This CDR3 comprises 16 residues. In germline, CDR1 is SGHTA, CDR2 FQGTGA.

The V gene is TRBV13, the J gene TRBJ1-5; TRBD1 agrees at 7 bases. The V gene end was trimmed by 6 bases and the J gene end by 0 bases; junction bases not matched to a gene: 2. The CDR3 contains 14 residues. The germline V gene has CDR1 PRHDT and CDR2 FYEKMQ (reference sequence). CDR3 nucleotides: TGTGCCAGCAGTCGACAGGGTAGCAATCAGCCCCAGCATTTT. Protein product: CASSRQGSNQPQHF. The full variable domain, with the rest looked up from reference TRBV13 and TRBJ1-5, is AAGVIQSPRHLIKEKRETATLKCYPIPRHDTVYWYQQGPGQDPQFLISFYEKMQSDKGSIPDRFSAQQFSDYHSELNMSSLELGDSALYFCASSRQGSNQPQHFGDGTRLSIL.

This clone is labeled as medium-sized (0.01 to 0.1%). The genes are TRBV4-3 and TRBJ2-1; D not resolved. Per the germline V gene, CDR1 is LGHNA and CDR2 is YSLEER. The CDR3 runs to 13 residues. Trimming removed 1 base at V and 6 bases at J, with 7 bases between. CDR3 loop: CASSQGKGNEQFF. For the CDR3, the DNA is TGCGCCAGCAGCCAAGGGAAGGGCAATGAGCAGTTCTTC.

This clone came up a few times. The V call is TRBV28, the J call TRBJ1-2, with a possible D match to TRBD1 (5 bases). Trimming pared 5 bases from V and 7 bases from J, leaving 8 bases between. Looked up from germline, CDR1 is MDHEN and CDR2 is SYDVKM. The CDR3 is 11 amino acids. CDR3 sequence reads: CASSPGVGYTF. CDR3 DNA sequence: TGTGCCAGCAGTCCGGGGGTTGGCTACACCTTC.

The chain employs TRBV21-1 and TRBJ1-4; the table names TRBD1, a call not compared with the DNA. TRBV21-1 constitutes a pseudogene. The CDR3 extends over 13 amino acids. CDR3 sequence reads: CASLGTGNEKLFF. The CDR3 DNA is TGTGCCAGCCTCGGGACAGGTAATGAAAAACTGTTTTTT.

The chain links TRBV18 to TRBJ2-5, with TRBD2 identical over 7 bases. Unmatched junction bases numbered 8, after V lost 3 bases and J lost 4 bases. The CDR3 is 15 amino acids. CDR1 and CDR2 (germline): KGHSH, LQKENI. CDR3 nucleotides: TGTGCCAGCTCACCTCCCGGGGTAGCGGGAGAGACCCAGTACTTC. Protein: CASSPPGVAGETQYF.

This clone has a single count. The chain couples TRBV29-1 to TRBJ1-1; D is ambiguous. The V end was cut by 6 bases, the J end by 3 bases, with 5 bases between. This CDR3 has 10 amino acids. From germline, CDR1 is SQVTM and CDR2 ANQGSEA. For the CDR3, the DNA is TGCAGCGTGGCGGACACTGAAGCTTTCTTT. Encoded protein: CSVADTEAFF.

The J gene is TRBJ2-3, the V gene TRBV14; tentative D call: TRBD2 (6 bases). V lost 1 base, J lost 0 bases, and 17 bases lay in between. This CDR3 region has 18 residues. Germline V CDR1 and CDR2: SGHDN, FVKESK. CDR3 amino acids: CASSQGSRRETSTDTQYF. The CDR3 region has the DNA TGTGCCAGCAGCCAAGGTTCCCGGCGGGAAACTAGCACAGATACGCAGTATTTT.

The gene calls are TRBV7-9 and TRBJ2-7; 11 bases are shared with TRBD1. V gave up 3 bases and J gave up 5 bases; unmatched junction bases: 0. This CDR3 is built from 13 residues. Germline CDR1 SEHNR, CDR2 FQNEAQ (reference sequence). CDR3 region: CASSLGQGDEQYF. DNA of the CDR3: TGTGCCAGCAGCTTGGGACAGGGGGACGAGCAGTACTTC.

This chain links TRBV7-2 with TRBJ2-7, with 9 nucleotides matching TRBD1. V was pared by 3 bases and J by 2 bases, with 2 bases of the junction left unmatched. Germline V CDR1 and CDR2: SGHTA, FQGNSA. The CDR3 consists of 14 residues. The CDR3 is CASSFGQGTYEQYF. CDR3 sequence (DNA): TGTGCCAGCAGCTTTGGACAGGGGACCTACGAGCAGTACTTC.

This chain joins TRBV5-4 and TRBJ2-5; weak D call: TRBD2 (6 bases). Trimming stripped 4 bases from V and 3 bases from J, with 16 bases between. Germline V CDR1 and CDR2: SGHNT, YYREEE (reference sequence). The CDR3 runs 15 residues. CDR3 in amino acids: CASSRHGGSEETQYF. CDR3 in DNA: TGTGCCAGCAGCCGCCACGGGGGATCTGAAGAGACCCAGTACTTC.